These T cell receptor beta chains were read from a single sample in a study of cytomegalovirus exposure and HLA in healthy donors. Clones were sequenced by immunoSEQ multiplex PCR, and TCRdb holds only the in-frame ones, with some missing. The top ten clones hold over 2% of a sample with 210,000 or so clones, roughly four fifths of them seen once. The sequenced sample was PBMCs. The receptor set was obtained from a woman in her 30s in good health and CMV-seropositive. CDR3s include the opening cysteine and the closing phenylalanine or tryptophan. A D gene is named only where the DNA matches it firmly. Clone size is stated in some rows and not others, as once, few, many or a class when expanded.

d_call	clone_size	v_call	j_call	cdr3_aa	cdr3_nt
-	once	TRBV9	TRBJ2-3	CASSVGAVPDTQYF	TGTGCCAGCAGCGTAGGAGCCGTCCCAGATACGCAGTATTTT
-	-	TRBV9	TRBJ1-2	CASSAVDSGSPPYTF	TGTGCCAGCAGCGCCGTAGATTCGGGGTCGCCTCCCTACACCTTC
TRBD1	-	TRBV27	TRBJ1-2	CASRMRQGGNYGYTF	TGTGCCAGCAGGATGCGACAGGGCGGTAACTATGGCTACACCTTC
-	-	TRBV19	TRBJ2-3	CASSRMTGARYTDTQYF	TGTGCCAGTAGTCGTATGACTGGAGCACGATACACAGATACGCAGTATTTT
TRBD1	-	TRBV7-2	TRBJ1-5	CASSLVAGGSQPQHF	TGTGCCAGCAGCTTAGTTGCAGGGGGAAGTCAGCCCCAGCATTTT
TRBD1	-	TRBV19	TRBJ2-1	CASSIPGTGLSDEQFF	TGTGCCAGTAGTATCCCCGGGACAGGGTTAAGCGATGAGCAGTTCTTC
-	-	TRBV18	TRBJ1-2	CASSQRPSGYGYTF	TGTGCCAGCTCACAAAGGCCCTCAGGCTATGGCTACACCTTC
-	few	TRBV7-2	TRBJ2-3	CASSTTDTQYF	TGTGCCAGCAGCACTACAGATACGCAGTATTTT
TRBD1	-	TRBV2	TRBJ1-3	CASSLGQGNTIYF	TGTGCCAGCAGTTTGGGACAGGGAAACACCATATATTTT
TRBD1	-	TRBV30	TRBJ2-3	CAWSRTGPDTQYF	TGTGCCTGGAGTAGGACAGGCCCAGATACGCAGTATTTT
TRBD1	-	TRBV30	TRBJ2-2	CAWSRGGAGGELFF	TGTGCCTGGAGTAGAGGGGGCGCGGGCGGGGAGCTGTTTTTT
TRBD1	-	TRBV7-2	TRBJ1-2	CASSLAGTGLYGYTF	TGTGCCAGCAGCTTAGCCGGGACAGGCCTCTATGGCTACACCTTC
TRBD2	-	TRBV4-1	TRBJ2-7	CASSKSGTSGPWGEQYF	TGCGCCAGCAGCAAATCCGGGACTAGCGGACCCTGGGGCGAGCAGTACTTC
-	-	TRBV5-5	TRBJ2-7	CASSLAAGEQYF	TGTGCCAGCAGCTTGGCAGCAGGCGAGCAGTACTTC
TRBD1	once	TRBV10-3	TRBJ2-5	CAISTQGLSGGETQYF	TGTGCCATCAGTACCCAAGGACTATCAGGGGGCGAGACCCAGTACTTC
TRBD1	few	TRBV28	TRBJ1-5	CASSPGTGYNQPQHF	TGTGCCAGCAGTCCAGGGACAGGGTACAATCAGCCCCAGCATTTT
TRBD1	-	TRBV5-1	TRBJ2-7	CASSSDRGYYEQYF	TGCGCCAGCAGTTCAGACAGGGGCTACTACGAGCAGTACTTC
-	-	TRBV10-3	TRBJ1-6	CAIRIEARNSPLHF	TGTGCCATCAGAATCGAGGCGAGGAATTCACCCCTCCACTTT
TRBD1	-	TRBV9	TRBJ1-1	CASSPKDRADTEAFF	TGTGCCAGCAGCCCAAAGGACAGGGCGGACACTGAAGCTTTCTTT
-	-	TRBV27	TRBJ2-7	CASSLTGIFRHEQYF	TGTGCCAGCAGTTTAACAGGGATTTTCCGCCACGAGCAGTACTTC
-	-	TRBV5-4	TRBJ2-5	CASSLYGRKETQYF	TGTGCCAGCAGCTTGTATGGGAGGAAAGAGACCCAGTACTTC
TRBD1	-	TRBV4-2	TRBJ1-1	CASSQGSGTGVVDTEAFF	TGTGCCAGCAGCCAAGGGTCCGGGACAGGGGTAGTGGACACTGAAGCTTTCTTT
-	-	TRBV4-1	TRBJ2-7	CASSLSEVYEQYF	TGCGCCAGCAGCCTAAGTGAGGTCTACGAGCAGTACTTC
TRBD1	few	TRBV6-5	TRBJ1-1	CASSRQGGTEAFF	TGTGCCAGCAGTCGACAGGGCGGCACTGAAGCTTTCTTT
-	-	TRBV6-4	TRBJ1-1	CASSAAQNTEAFF	TGTGCCAGCAGTGCCGCGCAGAACACTGAAGCTTTCTTT
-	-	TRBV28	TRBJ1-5	CASSLPVGRNQPQHF	TGTGCCAGCAGTCTCCCGGTGGGCAGGAACCAGCCCCAGCATTTT
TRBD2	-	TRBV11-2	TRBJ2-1	CASSFSGAPPQQFF	TGTGCCAGCAGCTTCAGCGGGGCCCCTCCCCAGCAGTTCTTC
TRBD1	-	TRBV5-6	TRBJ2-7	CASSFRTGAAAYEQYF	TGTGCCAGCAGCTTTAGGACAGGGGCCGCTGCCTACGAGCAGTACTTC
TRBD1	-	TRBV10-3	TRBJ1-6	CAISGQGNNSPLHF	TGTGCCATCAGTGGACAGGGGAACAATTCACCCCTCCACTTT
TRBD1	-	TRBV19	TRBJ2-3	CASSIFSGQGPDTQYF	TGTGCCAGTAGTATATTTTCGGGACAGGGCCCAGATACGCAGTATTTT
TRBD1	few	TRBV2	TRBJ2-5	CASSRTGETQYF	TGTGCCAGCAGTCGGACAGGGGAGACCCAGTACTTC
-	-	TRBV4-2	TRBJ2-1	CASSVTSFSYNEQFF	TGTGCCAGCAGCGTGACTAGTTTCTCCTACAATGAGCAGTTCTTC
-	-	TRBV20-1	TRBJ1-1	CSGTKAFF	TGCAGTGGTACAAAAGCTTTCTTT
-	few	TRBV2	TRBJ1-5	CASSVDRGNQPQHF	TGTGCCAGCAGTGTGGACAGAGGCAATCAGCCCCAGCATTTT
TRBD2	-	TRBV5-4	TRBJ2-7	CASSYLAGEQYF	TGTGCCAGCAGCTACCTAGCGGGCGAGCAGTACTTC
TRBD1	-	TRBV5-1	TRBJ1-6	CASSPDRGLGSPLHF	TGCGCCAGCAGCCCAGACAGGGGGCTAGGTTCACCCCTCCACTTT
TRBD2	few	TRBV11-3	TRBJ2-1	CASSGGVHNEQFF	TGTGCCAGCAGCGGGGGGGTTCACAATGAGCAGTTCTTC
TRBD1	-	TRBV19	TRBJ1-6	CASSPQTGTLHF	TGTGCCAGTAGCCCCCAGACAGGGACCCTCCACTTT
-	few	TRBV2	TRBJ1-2	CASSVNSLYGYTF	TGTGCCAGCAGTGTTAACTCTCTTTATGGCTACACCTTC
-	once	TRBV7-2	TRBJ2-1	CASSLTSYNEQFF	TGTGCCAGCAGCTTAACGAGTTACAATGAGCAGTTCTTC
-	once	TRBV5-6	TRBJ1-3	CASSDLRSSGNTIYF	TGTGCCAGCAGCGACCTAAGGAGCTCTGGAAACACCATATATTTT
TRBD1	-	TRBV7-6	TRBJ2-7	CASSLAGTGALYEQYF	TGTGCCAGCAGCTTAGCGGGTACAGGGGCCCTCTACGAGCAGTACTTC
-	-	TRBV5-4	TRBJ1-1	CASSLGNVNTEAFF	TGTGCCAGCAGCTTGGGTAATGTGAACACTGAAGCTTTCTTT
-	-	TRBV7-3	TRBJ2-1	CASSLTSGVLLNEQFF	TGTGCCAGCAGCTTAACATCGGGAGTGCTTCTCAATGAGCAGTTCTTC
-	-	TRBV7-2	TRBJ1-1	CASSLSAGNTEAFF	TGTGCCAGCAGCTTAAGCGCTGGGAACACTGAAGCTTTCTTT
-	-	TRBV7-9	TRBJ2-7	CASSLGGGWEQYF	TGTGCCAGCAGCTTAGGCGGCGGATGGGAGCAGTACTTC
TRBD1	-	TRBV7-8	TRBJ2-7	CASSLGGTGAYEQYF	TGTGCCAGCAGCCTTGGGGGGACAGGGGCCTACGAGCAGTACTTC
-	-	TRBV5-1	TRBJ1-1	CASSIARGPNTEAFF	TGCGCCAGCAGCATAGCAAGGGGCCCAAACACTGAAGCTTTCTTT
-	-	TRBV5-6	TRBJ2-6	CASSRGPNDSGANVLTF	TGTGCCAGCTCGCGAGGGCCTAATGATTCTGGGGCCAACGTCCTGACTTTC
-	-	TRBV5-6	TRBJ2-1	CASIGGISSYNEQFF	TGTGCCAGCATCGGCGGGATAAGCTCCTACAATGAGCAGTTCTTC
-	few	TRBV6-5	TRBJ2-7	CASSYSQAYSYEQYF	TGTGCCAGCAGTTACTCACAGGCATACTCCTACGAGCAGTACTTC
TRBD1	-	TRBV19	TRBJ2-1	CASSRRDREYNEQFF	TGTGCCAGTAGTCGCCGGGACAGGGAGTACAATGAGCAGTTCTTC
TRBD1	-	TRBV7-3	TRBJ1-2	CASSRTRDSEGGYTF	TGTGCCAGCAGCCGTACAAGGGACAGTGAGGGTGGCTACACCTTC
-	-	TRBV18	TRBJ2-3	CASSPVEGWGADTQYF	TGTGCCAGCTCACCGGTTGAGGGTTGGGGTGCAGATACGCAGTATTTT
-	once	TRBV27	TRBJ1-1	CASSPQGRTAEAFF	TGTGCCAGCAGTCCACAGGGAAGAACGGCTGAAGCTTTCTTT
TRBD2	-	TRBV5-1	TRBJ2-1	CASSIIAGGYNEQFF	TGCGCCAGCAGCATAATAGCGGGGGGTTACAATGAGCAGTTCTTC
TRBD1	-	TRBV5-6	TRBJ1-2	CASSLGDRDHRGYTF	TGTGCCAGCAGCTTGGGGGACAGGGACCATCGAGGCTACACCTTC
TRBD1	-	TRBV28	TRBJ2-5	CASSSPGTADQETQYF	TGTGCCAGCAGTTCCCCCGGGACAGCTGATCAAGAGACCCAGTACTTC
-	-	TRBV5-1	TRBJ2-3	CASSIRDFLSDTQYF	TGCGCCAGCAGCATTCGGGACTTCCTGTCTGATACGCAGTATTTT
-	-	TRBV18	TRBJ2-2	CASSPRTQVGNTGELFF	TGTGCCAGCTCACCAAGGACACAAGTCGGGAACACCGGGGAGCTGTTTTTT